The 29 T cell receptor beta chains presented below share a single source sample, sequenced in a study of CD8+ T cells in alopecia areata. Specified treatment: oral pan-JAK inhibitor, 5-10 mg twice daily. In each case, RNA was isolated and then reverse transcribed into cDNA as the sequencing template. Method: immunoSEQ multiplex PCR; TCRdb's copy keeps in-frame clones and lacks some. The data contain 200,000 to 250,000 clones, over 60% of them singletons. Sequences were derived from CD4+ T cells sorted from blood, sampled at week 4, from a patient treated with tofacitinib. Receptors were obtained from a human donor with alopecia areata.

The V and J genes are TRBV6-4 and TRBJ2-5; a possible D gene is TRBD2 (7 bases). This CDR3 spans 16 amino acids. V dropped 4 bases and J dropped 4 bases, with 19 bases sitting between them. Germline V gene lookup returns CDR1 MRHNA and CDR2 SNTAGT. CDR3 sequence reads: CASSASSRGRGETQYF. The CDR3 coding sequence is TGTGCCAGCAGTGCGAGTTCGCGGGGGCGAGGAGAGACCCAGTACTTC.

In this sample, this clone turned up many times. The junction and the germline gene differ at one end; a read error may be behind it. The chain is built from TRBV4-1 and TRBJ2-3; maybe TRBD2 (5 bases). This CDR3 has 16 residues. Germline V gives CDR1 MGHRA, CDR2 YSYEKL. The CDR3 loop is CASRQDGSSVGDTQYF. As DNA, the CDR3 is TGCGCCAGCAGACAAGATGGGAGCAGCGTAGGGGATACGCAGTATTTT.

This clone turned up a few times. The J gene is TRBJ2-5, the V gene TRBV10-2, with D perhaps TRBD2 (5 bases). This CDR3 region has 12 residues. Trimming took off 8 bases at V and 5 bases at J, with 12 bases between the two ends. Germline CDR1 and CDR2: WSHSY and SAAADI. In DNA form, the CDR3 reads TGCGCCAGCGGTGCGGGTACGGAGACCCAGTACTTC. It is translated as CASGAGTETQYF.

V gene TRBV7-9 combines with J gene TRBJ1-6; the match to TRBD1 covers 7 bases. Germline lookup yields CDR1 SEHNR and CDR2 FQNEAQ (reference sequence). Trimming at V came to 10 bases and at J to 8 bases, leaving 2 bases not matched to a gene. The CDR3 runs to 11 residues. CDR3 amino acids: CATQGDSPLHF. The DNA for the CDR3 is TGTGCCACCCAGGGGGATTCACCCCTCCACTTT. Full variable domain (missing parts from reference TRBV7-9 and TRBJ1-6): DTGVSQNPRHKITKRGQNVTFRCDPISEHNRLYWYRQTLGQGPEFLTYFQNEAQLEKSRLLSDRFSAERPKGSFSTLEIQRTEQGDSAMYLCATQGDSPLHFGNGTRLTVT.

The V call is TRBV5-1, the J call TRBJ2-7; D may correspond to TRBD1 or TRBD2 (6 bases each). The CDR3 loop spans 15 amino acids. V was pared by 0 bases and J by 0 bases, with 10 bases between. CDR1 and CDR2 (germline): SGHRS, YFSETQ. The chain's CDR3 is CASSLAGGNSYEQYF. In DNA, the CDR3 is TGCGCCAGCAGCTTGGCCGGGGGCAACTCCTACGAGCAGTACTTC.

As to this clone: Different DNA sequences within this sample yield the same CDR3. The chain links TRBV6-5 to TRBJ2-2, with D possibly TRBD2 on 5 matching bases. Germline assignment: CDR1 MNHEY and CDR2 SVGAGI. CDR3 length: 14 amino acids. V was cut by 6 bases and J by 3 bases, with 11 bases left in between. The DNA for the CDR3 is TGTGCCAGCAGGCCCGCGGGCTACACCGGGGAGCTGTTTTTT. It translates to CASRPAGYTGELFF.

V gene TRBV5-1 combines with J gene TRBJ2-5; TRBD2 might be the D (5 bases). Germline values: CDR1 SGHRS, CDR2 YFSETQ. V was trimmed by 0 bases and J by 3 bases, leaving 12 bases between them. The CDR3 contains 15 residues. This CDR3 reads CASSLGGVGEETQYF. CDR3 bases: TGCGCCAGCAGCTTGGGAGGAGTCGGGGAAGAGACCCAGTACTTC. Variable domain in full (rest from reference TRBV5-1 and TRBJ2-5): KAGVTQTPRYLIKTRGQQVTLSCSPISGHRSVSWYQQTPGQGLQFLFEYFSETQRNKGNFPGRFSGRQFSNSRSEMNVSTLELGDSALYLCASSLGGVGEETQYFGPGTRLLVL.

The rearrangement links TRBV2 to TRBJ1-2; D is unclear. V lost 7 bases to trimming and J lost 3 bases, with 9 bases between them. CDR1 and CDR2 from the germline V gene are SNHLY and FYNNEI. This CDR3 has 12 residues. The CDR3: CASKSADYGYTF. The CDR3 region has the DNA TGTGCCAGCAAGTCGGCAGACTATGGCTACACCTTC.

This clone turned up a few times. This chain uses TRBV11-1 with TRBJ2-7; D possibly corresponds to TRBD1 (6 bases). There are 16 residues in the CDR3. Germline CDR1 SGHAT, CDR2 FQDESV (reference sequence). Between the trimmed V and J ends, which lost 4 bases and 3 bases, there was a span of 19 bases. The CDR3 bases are TGTGCCAGCAGCTCAACTTTGGACAGTCGATACTACGAGCAGTACTTC. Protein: CASSSTLDSRYYEQYF.

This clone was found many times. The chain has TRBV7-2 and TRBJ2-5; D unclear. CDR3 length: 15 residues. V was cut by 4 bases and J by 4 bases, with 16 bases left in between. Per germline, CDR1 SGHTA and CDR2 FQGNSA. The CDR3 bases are TGTGCCAGCAGCTCCCCGGGTGGAGTGGGAGAGACCCAGTACTTC. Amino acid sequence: CASSSPGGVGETQYF.

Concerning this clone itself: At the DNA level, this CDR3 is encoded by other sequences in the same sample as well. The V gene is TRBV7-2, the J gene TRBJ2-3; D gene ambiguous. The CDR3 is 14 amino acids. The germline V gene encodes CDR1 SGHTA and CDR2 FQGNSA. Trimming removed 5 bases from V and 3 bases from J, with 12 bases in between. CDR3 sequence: CASSPLSSTDTQYF. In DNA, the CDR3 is TGTGCCAGCAGCCCTCTCTCTAGTACAGATACGCAGTATTTT.

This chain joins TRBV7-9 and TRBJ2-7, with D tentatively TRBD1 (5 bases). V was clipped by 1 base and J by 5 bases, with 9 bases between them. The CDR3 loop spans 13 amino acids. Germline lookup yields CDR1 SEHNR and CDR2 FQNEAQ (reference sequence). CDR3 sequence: CASSLVGAHEQYF. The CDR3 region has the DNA TGTGCCAGCAGCTTAGTAGGGGCCCACGAGCAGTACTTC.

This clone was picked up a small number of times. CDR3 nucleotide sequence: TGTGCCAGCAGGACCGACAGGGTGAACACTGAAGCTTTCTTT. Protein sequence: CASRTDRVNTEAFF. The V gene is TRBV13, the J gene TRBJ1-1, with 7 bases identical to TRBD1. Unmatched junction bases numbered 4, after V lost 6 bases and J lost 0 bases. The CDR3 sequence is 14 residues long. Germline V gene sequence: CDR1 PRHDT, CDR2 FYEKMQ (reference sequence).

CDR3 sequence: CSVGGTGGANVLTF. The CDR3 DNA is TGCAGCGTTGGGGGGACAGGAGGGGCCAACGTCCTGACTTTC. The chain links TRBV29-1 to TRBJ2-6; TRBD1 matches 8 bases. With V trimmed by 4 bases and J by 4 bases, 3 bases remained unmatched. Germline-derived CDR1 and CDR2 are SQVTM and ANQGSEA. This CDR3 is built from 14 residues.

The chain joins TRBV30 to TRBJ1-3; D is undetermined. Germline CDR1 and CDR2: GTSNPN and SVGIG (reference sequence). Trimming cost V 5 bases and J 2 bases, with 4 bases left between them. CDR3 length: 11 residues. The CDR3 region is CAWGTGNTIYF. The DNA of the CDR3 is TGTGCCTGGGGGACTGGAAACACCATATATTTT. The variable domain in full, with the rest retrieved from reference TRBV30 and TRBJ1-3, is SQTIHQWPATLVQPVGSPLSLECTVEGTSNPNLYWYRQAAGRGLQLLFYSVGIGQISSEVPQNLSASRPQDRQFILSSKKLLLSDSGFYLCAWGTGNTIYFGEGSWLTVV.

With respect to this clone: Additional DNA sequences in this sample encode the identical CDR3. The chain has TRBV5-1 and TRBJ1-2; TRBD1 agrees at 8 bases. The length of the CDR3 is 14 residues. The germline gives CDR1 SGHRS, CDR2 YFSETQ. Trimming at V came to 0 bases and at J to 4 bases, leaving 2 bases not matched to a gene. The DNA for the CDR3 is TGCGCCAGCAGCTTGGGTGACAGGGGCTATGGCTACACCTTC. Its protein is CASSLGDRGYGYTF.

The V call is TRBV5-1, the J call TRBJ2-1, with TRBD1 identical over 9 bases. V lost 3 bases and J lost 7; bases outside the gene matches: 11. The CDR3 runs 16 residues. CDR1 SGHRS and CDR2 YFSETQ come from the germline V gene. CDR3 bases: TGCGCCAGCAGCTATGGAAACCGGGACAGGGCTAATGAGCAGTTCTTC. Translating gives CASSYGNRDRANEQFF. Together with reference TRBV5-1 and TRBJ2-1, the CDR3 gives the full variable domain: KAGVTQTPRYLIKTRGQQVTLSCSPISGHRSVSWYQQTPGQGLQFLFEYFSETQRNKGNFPGRFSGRQFSNSRSEMNVSTLELGDSALYLCASSYGNRDRANEQFFGPGTRLTVL.

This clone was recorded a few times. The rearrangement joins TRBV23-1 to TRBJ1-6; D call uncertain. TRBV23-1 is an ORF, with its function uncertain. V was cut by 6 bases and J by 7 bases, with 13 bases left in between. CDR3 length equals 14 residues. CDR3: CASSRVGSNSPLHF. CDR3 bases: TGCGCCAGCAGCCGCGTGGGCAGCAATTCACCCCTCCACTTT.

This CDR3 is CAWSVFGGGGGSPLHF. Here the CDR3 DNA reads TGTGCCTGGAGTGTATTCGGTGGAGGGGGCGGATCACCCCTCCACTTT. The rearrangement joins TRBV30 to TRBJ1-6; 7 bases are a match to TRBD1. Germline V CDR1 and CDR2: GTSNPN, SVGIG (reference sequence). The CDR3 totals 16 residues. After removal of 0 bases from V and 10 bases from J, the junction contained 12 bases not matched to a gene.

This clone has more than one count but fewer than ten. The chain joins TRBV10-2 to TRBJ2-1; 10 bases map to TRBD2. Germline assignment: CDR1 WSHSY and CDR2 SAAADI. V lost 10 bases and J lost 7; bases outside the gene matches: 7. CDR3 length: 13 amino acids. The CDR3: CATWTSGVNEQFF. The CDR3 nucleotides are TGCGCCACCTGGACTAGCGGAGTTAATGAGCAGTTCTTC.

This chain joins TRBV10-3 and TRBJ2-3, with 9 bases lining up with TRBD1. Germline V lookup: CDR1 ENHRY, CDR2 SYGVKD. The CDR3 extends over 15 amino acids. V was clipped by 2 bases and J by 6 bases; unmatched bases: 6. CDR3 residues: CAISERDRALDTQYF. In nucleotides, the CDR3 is TGTGCCATCAGTGAGAGGGACAGGGCGTTGGATACGCAGTATTTT.

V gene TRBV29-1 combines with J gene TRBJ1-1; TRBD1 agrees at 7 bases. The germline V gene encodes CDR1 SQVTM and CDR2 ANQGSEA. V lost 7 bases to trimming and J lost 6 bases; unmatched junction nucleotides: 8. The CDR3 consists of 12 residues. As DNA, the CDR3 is TGCAGCGGACGACAGGGTGGGGCTGAAGCTTTCTTT. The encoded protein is CSGRQGGAEAFF.

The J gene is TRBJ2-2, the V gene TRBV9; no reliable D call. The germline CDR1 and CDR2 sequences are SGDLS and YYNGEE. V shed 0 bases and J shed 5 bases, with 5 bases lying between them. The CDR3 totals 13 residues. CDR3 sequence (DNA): TGTGCCAGCAGCGTAGCTTTGACCGGGGAGCTGTTTTTT. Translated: CASSVALTGELFF.

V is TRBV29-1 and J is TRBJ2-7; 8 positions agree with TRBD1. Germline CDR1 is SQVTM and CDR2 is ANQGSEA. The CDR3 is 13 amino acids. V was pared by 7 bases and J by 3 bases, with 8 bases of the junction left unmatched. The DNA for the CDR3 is TGCAGCGGCTCCGGGACAGGAGGCTACGAGCAGTACTTC. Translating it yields CSGSGTGGYEQYF.

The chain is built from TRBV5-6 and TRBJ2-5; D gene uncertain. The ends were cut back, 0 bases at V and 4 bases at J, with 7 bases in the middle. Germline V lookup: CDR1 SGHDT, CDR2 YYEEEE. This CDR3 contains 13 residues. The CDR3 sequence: CASSLAITETQYF. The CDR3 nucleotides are TGTGCCAGCAGCTTGGCCATCACAGAGACCCAGTACTTC.

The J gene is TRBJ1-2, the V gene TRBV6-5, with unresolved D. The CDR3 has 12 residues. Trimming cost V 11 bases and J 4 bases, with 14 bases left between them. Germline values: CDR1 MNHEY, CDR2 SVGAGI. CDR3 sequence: CAAKRRTYGYTF. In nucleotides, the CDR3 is TGTGCCGCTAAACGCCGGACCTATGGCTACACCTTC.

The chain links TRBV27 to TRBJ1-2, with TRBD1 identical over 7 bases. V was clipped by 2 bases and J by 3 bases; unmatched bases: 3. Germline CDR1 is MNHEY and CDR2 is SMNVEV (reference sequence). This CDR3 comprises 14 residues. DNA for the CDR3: TGTGCCAGCAGTTTAGGCACAGGGGACTATGGCTACACCTTC. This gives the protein CASSLGTGDYGYTF.

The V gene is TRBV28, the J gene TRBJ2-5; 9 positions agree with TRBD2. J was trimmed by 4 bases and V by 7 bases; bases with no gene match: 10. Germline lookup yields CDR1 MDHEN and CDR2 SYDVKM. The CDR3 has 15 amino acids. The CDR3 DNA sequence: TGTGCCAGCACCATTAGCGGGGGCTTTCTAGAGACCCAGTACTTC. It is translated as CASTISGGFLETQYF.

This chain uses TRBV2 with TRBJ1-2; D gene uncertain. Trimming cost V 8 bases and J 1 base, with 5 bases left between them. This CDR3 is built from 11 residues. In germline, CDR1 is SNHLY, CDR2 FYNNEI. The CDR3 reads CASGLNYGYTF. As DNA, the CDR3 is TGTGCCAGCGGGCTTAACTATGGCTACACCTTC.